The 16 T cell receptor beta chains reported below all come from one sample, sequenced in a study of T-cell memory formation after mild COVID-19. TCRdb re-called the 5' RACE reads through MiXCR, storing one row per CDR3 protein. The top ten clones hold approximately 22% of a sample with about 350,000 distinct CDR3 sequences, roughly an eighth of them seen once. The material sequenced was PBMCs or a T cell subset sorted from them (not recorded which). These receptors all come from a man between 18 and 29 years old who had mild COVID-19 (a few samples of this study predate the infection). Cell type and time point are not known.

Points on this clonotype: A much larger clone differs from this one at a single base, so this may be a read error. The chain uses TRBV7-2 and TRBJ1-2; D unresolved. V dropped 5 bases and J dropped 7 bases, with 11 bases sitting between them. Per germline, CDR1 SGHTA and CDR2 FQGNSA. The CDR3 is 12 amino acids. This chain's CDR3 is CASSLVMSGYTF. DNA of the CDR3: TGTGCCAGCAGCCTAGTCATGAGTGGCTACACCTTC.

This clonotype was counted between two and nine times. The V and J genes are TRBV20-1 and TRBJ1-6; D is perhaps TRBD1 (5 bases). Germline V gene data show CDR1 as DFQATT and CDR2 as SNEGSKA (reference sequence). This CDR3 is 12 amino acids long. V was shortened by 1 base and J by 15 bases, with 13 bases between the two germline ends. The DNA for the CDR3 is TGCAGTGCTAGAGCGGGGACCAGTGGCCTCCACTTT. Protein sequence: CSARAGTSGLHF.

The J gene is TRBJ2-6, the V gene TRBV12-3 or TRBV12-4; possible D gene TRBD2, 5 bases. V was cut by 10 bases and J by 0 bases, with 16 bases left in between. CDR3 size: 16 residues. This CDR3 reads CATSGSQSSGANVLTF. DNA of the CDR3: TGTGCCACCAGCGGCAGTCAGAGCTCTGGGGCCAACGTCCTGACTTTC.

This clonotype appeared a few times. This chain connects TRBV6-5 to TRBJ2-3; 8 bases agree with TRBD1. Germline V gene lookup returns CDR1 MNHEY and CDR2 SVGAGI. Trimming cost V 6 bases and J 1 base; bases outside gene matches: 6. The CDR3 has 15 residues. CDR3: CASSRLTGGTDTQYF. The CDR3 bases are TGTGCCAGCAGCCGACTGACAGGGGGCACAGATACGCAGTATTTT.

The sample holds a few counts of this clonotype. CDR3 region: CASRPRGTSGIAKNIQYF. CDR3 coding DNA: TGTGCCAGCAGACCGCGCGGGACTAGCGGTATAGCCAAAAACATTCAGTACTTC. The chain recombines TRBV6-2 or TRBV6-3 with TRBJ2-4; 11 positions match TRBD2. This CDR3 has 18 residues. V lost 6 bases, J lost 0 bases, and 10 bases stayed unmatched. CDR1 MNHEY and CDR2 SVGEGT come from the germline V gene.

The chain has TRBV19 and TRBJ2-5; possibly TRBD2 for D (6 bases). Trimming pared 7 bases from V and 4 bases from J, leaving 13 bases between. Per the germline V gene, CDR1 is LNHDA and CDR2 is SQIVND (reference sequence). The CDR3 spans 13 residues. CDR3 nucleotides: TGTGCCAGTAACAATCGGCGGGGAGAGACCCAGTACTTC. Residues: CASNNRRGETQYF.

This clonotype was seen a few times. The rearrangement joins TRBV4-3 to TRBJ1-2; D unclear. This CDR3 has 15 amino acids. The V end was cut by 0 bases, the J end by 4 bases, with 12 bases between. Germline V lookup: CDR1 LGHNA, CDR2 YSLEER. The chain's CDR3 is CASSQDWGQAYGYTF. The CDR3 DNA reads as TGCGCCAGCAGCCAAGACTGGGGTCAGGCCTATGGCTACACCTTC.

The chain combines TRBV7-2 with TRBJ2-1, with unresolved D. The germline V and J ends were trimmed by 1 base and 8 bases, with 12 bases remaining between them. The CDR3 totals 14 residues. Germline values: CDR1 SGHTA, CDR2 FQGNSA. Here the CDR3 DNA reads TGTGCCAGCAGCTTAGTACTCCCTGTGTATGAGCAGTTCTTC. This sequence encodes CASSLVLPVYEQFF. Filled out from reference TRBV7-2 and TRBJ2-1, the complete variable domain reads GAGVSQSPSNKVTEKGKDVELRCDPISGHTALYWYRQSLGQGLEFLIYFQGNSAPDKSGLPSDRFSAERTGGSVSTLTIQRTQQEDSAVYLCASSLVLPVYEQFFGPGTRLTVL.

This clonotype was detected ten times or more. The rearrangement joins TRBV20-1 to TRBJ2-5; 8 positions agree with TRBD1. The CDR3 runs to 14 residues. The V segment lost 0 bases and the J segment 4 bases; nucleotides outside the gene matches: 4. The germline gives CDR1 DFQATT, CDR2 SNEGSKA (reference sequence). The CDR3 DNA is TGCAGTGCTAGAGATGGACAGGGAGGAGAGACCCAGTACTTC. Its protein product is CSARDGQGGETQYF.

The DNA for the CDR3 is TGTGCCAGCAGCTTGGGGGGATGGACTCGGCAGTATTTT. Its protein product is CASSLGGWTRQYF. J is TRBJ2-3 and V is TRBV7-8; D is possibly TRBD2 (6 bases). This CDR3 spans 13 amino acids. V was shortened by 3 bases and J by 11 bases, with 15 bases between the two germline ends. CDR1 SGHVS and CDR2 FQNEAQ come from the germline V gene.

The J gene is TRBJ1-1, the V gene TRBV7-9, with 8 bases that match TRBD1. From germline, CDR1 is SEHNR and CDR2 FQNEAQ (reference sequence). This CDR3 comprises 11 residues. Trimming removed 4 bases from V and 11 bases from J; junction bases left unmatched: 3. CDR3 amino acids: CASSYRGRAFF. The CDR3 DNA follows: TGTGCCAGCAGCTACAGGGGGAGGGCTTTCTTT.

This clonotype has more than one count but fewer than ten. This chain connects TRBV18 to TRBJ2-1; D ambiguous. Germline CDR1 and CDR2: KGHSH and LQKENI. V was cut by 2 bases and J by 4 bases, with 6 bases left in between. This CDR3 is 13 amino acids long. The CDR3 bases are TGTGCCAGCTCACCAATGGGTTACAATGAGCAGTTCTTC. It codes for CASSPMGYNEQFF.

The chain carries TRBV5-1 and TRBJ2-5; 7 bases are shared with TRBD1. This CDR3 contains 14 residues. V lost 10 bases, J lost 5 bases, and 14 bases stayed unmatched. Germline lookup yields CDR1 SGHRS and CDR2 YFSETQ. Here the CDR3 DNA reads TGCGCCGGACGGAAGGGGGCCGGAGAGGAGACCCAGTACTTC. Protein sequence: CAGRKGAGEETQYF.

The chain recombines TRBV12-3 or TRBV12-4 with TRBJ1-2, with TRBD1 as a possible D gene (5 bases). Trimming removed 6 bases from V and 7 bases from J, with 12 bases in between. The CDR3 consists of 12 residues. As DNA, the CDR3 is TGTGCCAGCAGCTCCGATAGGGGTGGCTACACCTTC. Translated: CASSSDRGGYTF.

This clonotype showed up many times. The V call is TRBV2, the J call TRBJ2-7; TRBD1 is a possible D gene (5 bases). Trimming removed 3 bases from V and 4 bases from J, with 19 bases in between. This CDR3 has 16 amino acids. Germline lookup yields CDR1 SNHLY and CDR2 FYNNEI. The CDR3: CASSEGLNNFVYEQYV. Written as DNA, the CDR3 is TGTGCCAGCAGTGAGGGGCTGAATAACTTCGTTTACGAGCAGTACGTC.

The V call is TRBV7-9, the J call TRBJ2-7; D remains unclear. This CDR3 has 12 residues. Looked up from germline, CDR1 is SEHNR and CDR2 is FQNEAQ (reference sequence). With 4 bases removed from V and 2 bases from J, the gap between germline ends came to 6 bases. The CDR3 protein is CASSWAPYEQYF. The CDR3 DNA follows: TGTGCCAGCAGCTGGGCGCCCTACGAGCAGTACTTC.